A single sample is the source of the 31 T cell receptor beta chains below, sequenced in a study of identical twins. TCRdb re-called the 5' RACE reads with MiXCR, one entry per CDR3 protein. The table lists 250,000 to 300,000 distinct CDR3 sequences, roughly 10% of them singletons, with about 7.1% in the top ten. These data are also associated with another study on yellow fever vaccine responses in identical twins.

The sequencing input was CD8+ T cells sorted from blood. These receptors came from a woman aged 18-30 years in good health.

This clonotype was recorded a few times. The chain uses TRBV9 and TRBJ2-3, with 7 bases fitting TRBD2. Germline V lookup: CDR1 SGDLS, CDR2 YYNGEE. The junction had 4 bases not matched to a gene; V was cut back by 6 bases and J by 0 bases. The CDR3 runs to 14 residues. The CDR3 is CASNGGRSTDTQYF. CDR3 bases: TGTGCCAGCAATGGCGGGAGAAGCACAGATACGCAGTATTTT.

This clonotype was detected many times. This rearrangement joins TRBV29-1 to TRBJ2-3; 9 nucleotides agree with TRBD2. Losses at the gene ends were 5 bases for V and 2 bases for J; bases not matched to a gene: 8. The CDR3 runs to 15 residues. Germline assignment: CDR1 SQVTM and CDR2 ANQGSEA. CDR3 nucleotides: TGCAGCGTTATGGGGCTAGCGGGGAACACAGATACGCAGTATTTT. It is translated as CSVMGLAGNTDTQYF.

This clonotype turned up a few times. The chain combines TRBV9 with TRBJ2-5, with 8 bases matching TRBD2. V gave up 4 bases and J gave up 0 bases; unmatched junction bases: 8. This CDR3 contains 16 residues. CDR1 SGDLS and CDR2 YYNGEE come from the germline V gene. CDR3 nucleotides: TGTGCCAGCAGCCACGGGGGGGCCACGTACCAAGAGACCCAGTACTTC. Encoded protein: CASSHGGATYQETQYF.

Ten or more counts support this clonotype. The genes are TRBV7-9 and TRBJ2-1; D call uncertain. The V gene lost 1 base and the J gene lost 9 bases, with 10 bases spanning the gap. Looked up from germline, CDR1 is SEHNR and CDR2 is FQNEAQ (reference sequence). There are 13 residues in the CDR3. CDR3 sequence: CASSLVGGIEQFF. Written as DNA, the CDR3 is TGTGCCAGCAGCTTAGTGGGTGGGATTGAGCAGTTCTTC.

The gene calls are TRBV25-1 and TRBJ2-7; D gene unclear. CDR3 length: 14 amino acids. Trimming pared 4 bases from V and 7 bases from J, leaving 17 bases between. Per germline, CDR1 MGHDK and CDR2 SYGVNS. CDR3 coding DNA: TGTGCCAGCAGTGGGACCGATACCCCTTGGGAGCAGTACTTC. This codes for CASSGTDTPWEQYF.

This clonotype was counted between two and nine times. The CDR3 sequence: CASRPDGNFGETQYF. The CDR3 DNA sequence: TGTGCCAGCAGACCGGACGGGAACTTTGGAGAGACCCAGTACTTC. The chain uses TRBV6-2 or TRBV6-3 and TRBJ2-5; weak D call: TRBD2 (5 bases). CDR1 MNHEY and CDR2 SVGEGT come from the germline V gene. V lost 6 bases and J lost 4, with 18 bases in between. The CDR3 loop spans 15 amino acids.

This clonotype was observed many times. The chain has TRBV28 and TRBJ1-5; no clear D. Trimming removed 8 bases at V and 2 bases at J, with 16 bases between. The CDR3 has 15 residues. Germline V CDR1 and CDR2: MDHEN, SYDVKM. CDR3: CASRELGLGNQPQHF. In DNA, the CDR3 is TGTGCCAGCCGGGAACTGGGCTTGGGCAATCAGCCCCAGCATTTT.

This clonotype was recorded many times. This chain connects TRBV12-3 or TRBV12-4 to TRBJ2-1; 12 nucleotides align to TRBD2. CDR3 length equals 12 residues. Losses at the gene ends were 8 bases for V and 13 bases for J; bases not matched to a gene: 6. CDR3 region: CASHGLAGSQFF. The CDR3 coding sequence is TGTGCCAGCCACGGACTAGCGGGATCCCAGTTCTTC.

The rearrangement links TRBV20-1 to TRBJ1-2, with D possibly matching TRBD1 (5 bases). CDR1 DFQATT and CDR2 SNEGSKA come from the germline V gene (reference sequence). V dropped 6 bases and J dropped 8 bases, with 25 bases sitting between them. This CDR3 comprises 15 residues. CDR3 nucleotide sequence: TGCAGTGCCCCCCCGTTCGGGGGGACGATGCGGGGCTACACCTTC. Translating it yields CSAPPFGGTMRGYTF.

This clonotype was recorded at least ten times. This chain links TRBV7-8 with TRBJ2-1, with no clear D. Germline assignment: CDR1 SGHVS and CDR2 FQNEAQ. The V gene lost 5 bases and the J gene lost 7 bases, with 12 bases spanning the gap. This CDR3 has 13 residues. CDR3 loop: CASSRYVINEQFF. Here the CDR3 DNA reads TGTGCCAGCAGCCGCTACGTGATTAATGAGCAGTTCTTC.

This sequence joins TRBV5-1 and TRBJ1-2; D might be TRBD1 (5 bases). Germline assignment: CDR1 SGHRS and CDR2 YFSETQ. The ends were cut back, 2 bases at V and 8 bases at J, with 13 bases in the middle. This CDR3 region has 13 residues. The CDR3 DNA reads TGCGCCAGCAGCTTTGGGGGTTTAAACGGCTACACCTTC. Its translation is CASSFGGLNGYTF.

This clonotype came up a few times. The rearrangement joins TRBV2 to TRBJ1-4, with TRBD1 matching over 9 bases. The V segment lost 4 bases and the J segment 2 bases; nucleotides outside the gene matches: 8. The V gene's germline CDR1 is SNHLY and CDR2 FYNNEI. The CDR3 has 17 amino acids. Written as DNA, the CDR3 is TGTGCCAGCAGTGGGGAACAGGGGGCGTCGACTAATGAAAAACTGTTTTTT. Protein sequence: CASSGEQGASTNEKLFF.

In its sample, this clonotype was seen many times. The chain joins TRBV30 to TRBJ2-3; 8 bases agree with TRBD1. The CDR3 loop spans 21 amino acids. V lost 1 base and J lost 0; bases outside the gene matches: 21. Germline V gives CDR1 GTSNPN, CDR2 SVGIG (reference sequence). CDR3 amino acids: CAWSGYRQGLAFGTSTDTQYF. For the CDR3, the DNA is TGTGCCTGGAGTGGATACCGACAGGGGCTGGCGTTTGGGACTAGCACAGATACGCAGTATTTT. Filled out from reference TRBV30 and TRBJ2-3, the complete variable domain reads SQTIHQWPATLVQPVGSPLSLECTVEGTSNPNLYWYRQAAGRGLQLLFYSVGIGQISSEVPQNLSASRPQDRQFILSSKKLLLSDSGFYLCAWSGYRQGLAFGTSTDTQYFGPGTRLTVL.

This clonotype was found many times. The chain has TRBV7-2 and TRBJ2-2; D call uncertain. The CDR3 length is 12 residues. Trimming shortened V by 5 bases and J by 7 bases, and 8 bases separated the two germline ends. Looked up from germline, CDR1 is SGHTA and CDR2 is FQGNSA. CDR3 bases: TGTGCCAGCAGCCCCCTCCTCGGGGAGCTGTTTTTT. It codes for CASSPLLGELFF.

This clonotype was observed a handful of times. V gene TRBV6-5 combines with J gene TRBJ2-3, with 9 positions matching TRBD2. CDR1 is MNHEY and CDR2 is SVGAGI in the germline V gene. This CDR3 has 17 residues. V was clipped by 3 bases and J by 5 bases; unmatched bases: 12. The CDR3, as DNA: TGTGCCAGCAGTTATTCCACTTCTAGCGGGGCGGGAGATACGCAGTATTTT. Residues: CASSYSTSSGAGDTQYF.

This clonotype was recorded a few times. Germline is not matched at one junction end, which may reflect a read error. The V call is TRBV7-7, the J call TRBJ2-2, with 14 bases that match TRBD2. Germline values: CDR1 SSHAT, CDR2 FNYEAQ (reference sequence). The CDR3 has 18 residues. CDR3 DNA sequence: TGTGCTAGCAGCGCCGAGACTAGCGGGGGGGCCGTAAACGGGGAGCTGTTTTTT. Its protein is CASSAETSGGAVNGELFF.

The DNA for the CDR3 is TGTGCCACCAGTGAATTAGGGGCCAGGGGTGGAGATACGCAGTATTTT. It is translated as CATSELGARGGDTQYF. The chain combines TRBV24-1 with TRBJ2-3; D is perhaps TRBD1 (6 bases). The V gene's germline CDR1 is KGHDR and CDR2 SFDVKD. There are 16 residues in the CDR3. The ends were cut back, 4 bases at V and 5 bases at J, with 18 bases in the middle.

The sample holds a few counts of this clonotype. The chain links TRBV27 to TRBJ2-6; 15 positions match TRBD2. This CDR3 is built from 21 residues. J lost 4 bases, V lost 4 bases, and 14 bases had no gene match. Germline V gives CDR1 MNHEY, CDR2 SMNVEV (reference sequence). The CDR3 protein is CASSSTDGLAGGPRGANVLTF. The CDR3 region has the DNA TGTGCCAGCAGTTCCACCGATGGACTAGCGGGAGGGCCAAGAGGGGCCAACGTCCTGACTTTC.

This clonotype was counted a few times. This chain connects TRBV7-9 to TRBJ2-7, with D possibly TRBD1 on 5 matching bases. Looked up from germline, CDR1 is SEHNR and CDR2 is FQNEAQ (reference sequence). The CDR3 totals 15 residues. V lost 1 base and J 0 bases, leaving 10 bases between the germline ends. The DNA for the CDR3 is TGTGCCAGCAGCTTAGTAAGGGGTAACTCCTACGAGCAGTACTTC. It specifies CASSLVRGNSYEQYF.

The gene calls are TRBV20-1 and TRBJ2-1, with 8 bases lining up with TRBD1. Unmatched junction bases numbered 18, after V lost 6 bases and J lost 8 bases. This CDR3 spans 16 amino acids. Germline V gene sequence: CDR1 DFQATT, CDR2 SNEGSKA (reference sequence). The CDR3 loop reads CSAKTGDASRYHEQFF. The CDR3 DNA sequence: TGCAGTGCAAAGACAGGGGATGCCAGCCGGTACCATGAGCAGTTCTTC.

This clonotype was picked up a small number of times. This chain links TRBV3-1 with TRBJ2-4, with D perhaps matching TRBD1 or TRBD2 (6 bases each). The CDR3 sequence is 15 residues long. Germline values: CDR1 LGHDT, CDR2 YNNKEL (reference sequence). V lost 1 base to trimming and J lost 3 bases, with 10 bases between them. The CDR3 loop reads CASSQGRGGKNIQYF. CDR3 nucleotides: TGTGCCAGCAGCCAAGGCAGGGGAGGCAAAAACATTCAGTACTTC.

This clonotype was counted only a few times. V gene TRBV6-5 combines with J gene TRBJ1-1, with 8 positions matching TRBD1. Per germline, CDR1 MNHEY and CDR2 SVGAGI. There are 12 residues in the CDR3. V lost 10 bases and J lost 1; bases outside the gene matches: 2. As DNA, the CDR3 is TGTGCCACGGGGACAGGGAACACTGAAGCTTTCTTT. Translating gives CATGTGNTEAFF.

This clonotype has ten or more counts. The chain combines TRBV29-1 with TRBJ2-1; 11 positions match TRBD2. The ends lost 8 bases at V and 9 bases at J; junction bases unmatched: 6. This CDR3 region has 12 residues. CDR1 and CDR2 (germline): SQVTM, ANQGSEA. CDR3 coding DNA: TGCAGCTCTTTAGCGGGAGGGGGTGAGCAGTTCTTC. Translation gives CSSLAGGGEQFF.

This clonotype was seen repeatedly, ten times or more. This sequence joins TRBV7-9 and TRBJ2-1, with D uncertain. From germline, CDR1 is SEHNR and CDR2 FQNEAQ (reference sequence). Trimming left V 1 base short and J 5 bases short, with 6 bases between. The CDR3 is 13 amino acids. CDR3 amino acids: CASSLVRDNEQFF. In DNA form, the CDR3 reads TGTGCCAGCAGCTTAGTACGGGACAATGAGCAGTTCTTC.

This clonotype was counted a few times. The CDR3 coding sequence is TGTGCCAGCAGCTCCACGGGAGATACGCAGTATTTT. This translates into CASSSTGDTQYF. The chain has TRBV7-2 and TRBJ2-3; D unresolved. Trimming took 4 bases from V and 5 from J, leaving 7 bases between them. The CDR3 extends over 12 amino acids. Germline V gene lookup returns CDR1 SGHTA and CDR2 FQGNSA.

This clonotype has only a few counts. The CDR3 loop is CASSSGTSNEQFF. The CDR3 DNA sequence: TGTGCCAGCAGTTCCGGGACTTCCAATGAGCAGTTCTTC. The chain carries TRBV12-3 or TRBV12-4 and TRBJ2-1; D perhaps matches TRBD2 (6 bases). The CDR3 runs 13 residues. V was clipped by 4 bases and J by 6 bases, with 10 bases between them.

The chain couples TRBV4-2 to TRBJ1-3; D unresolved. Per the germline V gene, CDR1 is LGHNA and CDR2 is YNFKEQ. The CDR3 covers 15 residues. V lost 4 bases, J lost 2 bases, and 12 bases lay in between. This chain's CDR3 is CASSPRSEPGNTIYF. The CDR3 bases are TGTGCCAGCAGCCCTCGGAGCGAGCCTGGAAACACCATATATTTT.

The chain is built from TRBV4-1 and TRBJ2-1; 9 bases are a match to TRBD2. Per the germline V gene, CDR1 is MGHRA and CDR2 is YSYEKL. The junction had 6 bases not matched to a gene; V was cut back by 0 bases and J by 3 bases. This CDR3 is 17 amino acids long. CDR3 sequence: CASSQDPLAGIYNEQFF. The CDR3 nucleotides are TGCGCCAGCAGCCAAGATCCCCTAGCGGGAATCTACAATGAGCAGTTCTTC.

This clonotype appeared many times. This chain joins TRBV25-1 and TRBJ2-3; 11 positions agree with TRBD2. With 3 bases clipped from V and 3 bases from J, the junction kept 5 bases outside the gene matches. The CDR3 is 16 residues long. Germline assignment: CDR1 MGHDK and CDR2 SYGVNS. As DNA, the CDR3 is TGTGCCAGCAGTGACCTACTAGCGGGAGAGACAGATACGCAGTATTTT. As protein: CASSDLLAGETDTQYF.

The rearrangement joins TRBV27 to TRBJ2-7; tentative D call: TRBD2 (6 bases). V lost 5 bases and J lost 3, with 14 bases in between. The germline V gene has CDR1 MNHEY and CDR2 SMNVEV (reference sequence). This CDR3 comprises 14 residues. This CDR3 reads CASSAYNGGYEQYF. In DNA, the CDR3 is TGTGCCAGCAGTGCCTACAACGGGGGCTACGAGCAGTACTTC.

This clonotype was detected ten times or more. V gene TRBV29-1 combines with J gene TRBJ1-4; D uncertain. CDR1 SQVTM and CDR2 ANQGSEA come from the germline V gene. Trimming removed 7 bases from V and 6 bases from J, with 15 bases in between. This CDR3 is built from 13 residues. DNA for the CDR3: TGCAGCGGGAATATACGGGGAGATGAAAAACTGTTTTTT. Translating gives CSGNIRGDEKLFF. Full variable domain (outside the CDR3, taken from reference TRBV29-1 and TRBJ1-4): SAVISQKPSRDICQRGTSLTIQCQVDSQVTMMFWYRQQPGQSLTLIATANQGSEATYESGFVIDKFPISRPNLTFSTLTVSNMSPEDSSIYLCSGNIRGDEKLFFGSGTQLSVL.